Shown below are 25 T cell receptor beta chains from a single sample sequenced in a study of PD-1 blockade in classical Hodgkin lymphoma. The data were produced by immunoSEQ multiplex PCR, yet TCRdb's version contains in-frame clones alone and is incomplete. The profile shows about 36,000 clones, roughly three quarters of them singletons. Each and every patient relapsed after autologous stem cell transplantation, and patients got differing brentuximab vedotin exposure. The starting material was peripheral blood mononuclear cells (PBMCs), obtained before the second cycle of nivolumab. The receptor source for this set is a human donor with classical Hodgkin lymphoma.

The chain links TRBV4-2 to TRBJ2-1; D uncertain. V shed 3 bases and J shed 5 bases, with 8 bases lying between them. The germline gives CDR1 LGHNA, CDR2 YNFKEQ. The CDR3 consists of 13 residues. The CDR3 sequence is CASSQRNNNEQFF. The CDR3 bases are TGTGCCAGCAGCCAGAGGAACAACAATGAGCAGTTCTTC.

The chain carries TRBV19 and TRBJ2-5; 7 bases agree with TRBD2. V gave up 4 bases and J gave up 2 bases; unmatched junction bases: 1. This CDR3 is built from 13 residues. The germline gives CDR1 LNHDA, CDR2 SQIVND (reference sequence). In DNA, the CDR3 is TGTGCCAGTAGTAGGCGGGGGCAAGAGACCCAGTACTTC. Translation gives CASSRRGQETQYF. Combining the CDR3 with reference TRBV19 and TRBJ2-5 gives the whole variable domain DGGITQSPKYLFRKEGQNVTLSCEQNLNHDAMYWYRQDPGQGLRLIYYSQIVNDFQKGDIAEGYSVSREKKESFPLTVTSAQKNPTAFYLCASSRRGQETQYFGPGTRLLVL.

This clone was observed a single time. The rearrangement uses TRBV18 and TRBJ1-5, with 10 positions matching TRBD1. The CDR3 is made up of 14 amino acids. Germline loops: CDR1 KGHSH, CDR2 LQKENI. V lost 3 bases, J lost 4 bases, and 0 bases stayed unmatched. The CDR3 DNA is TGTGCCAGCTCACCGGGACAGGGGAATCAGCCCCAGCATTTT. Amino acid sequence: CASSPGQGNQPQHF.

The chain joins TRBV10-3 to TRBJ1-1, with D perhaps matching TRBD1 (5 bases). Deletions cut 8 bases from V and 0 bases from J, with 7 bases between. The CDR3 contains 12 residues. CDR1 and CDR2 from the germline V gene are ENHRY and SYGVKD. This chain's CDR3 is CAIGAVNTEAFF. The CDR3 DNA reads as TGTGCCATCGGGGCGGTGAACACTGAAGCTTTCTTT.

The count of this clone is one. A much larger clone is a single base away; this may be a read error. The same CDR3 arises from other DNA sequences in this sample as well. The chain couples TRBV27 to TRBJ1-2, with D possibly TRBD1 on 6 matching bases. CDR1 MNHEY and CDR2 SMNVEV come from the germline V gene (reference sequence). V shed 6 bases and J shed 0 bases, with 17 bases lying between them. CDR3 length: 16 residues. The CDR3 sequence: CASSPMLDSANYGYTF. In DNA, the CDR3 is TGTGCCAGCAGCCCCATGCTGGACAGCGCTAACTATGGCTACACCTTC.

The V gene is TRBV6-5, the J gene TRBJ2-7; D tentatively fits TRBD1 or TRBD2 (5 bases each). CDR3 size: 14 residues. Germline loops: CDR1 MNHEY, CDR2 SVGAGI. Trimming took 2 bases from V and 2 from J, leaving 10 bases between them. This CDR3 reads CASSYGTSTYEQYF. Written as DNA, the CDR3 is TGTGCCAGCAGTTACGGGACGTCCACCTACGAGCAGTACTTC.

This chain connects TRBV19 to TRBJ1-2; D is ambiguous. The length of the CDR3 is 15 residues. Trimming stripped 3 bases from V and 8 bases from J, with 19 bases between. Per germline, CDR1 LNHDA and CDR2 SQIVND (reference sequence). The CDR3 loop is CASSIVAADGLGYTF. In DNA form, the CDR3 reads TGTGCCAGTAGTATTGTCGCGGCAGACGGCCTCGGCTACACCTTC. The full variable domain, with the rest looked up from reference TRBV19 and TRBJ1-2, is DGGITQSPKYLFRKEGQNVTLSCEQNLNHDAMYWYRQDPGQGLRLIYYSQIVNDFQKGDIAEGYSVSREKKESFPLTVTSAQKNPTAFYLCASSIVAADGLGYTFGSGTRLTVV.

The chain couples TRBV4-3 to TRBJ1-2; 8 bases fit TRBD1. CDR1 and CDR2 (germline): LGHNA, YSLEER. After removal of 4 bases from V and 7 bases from J, the junction contained 11 bases not matched to a gene. The CDR3 contains 15 residues. The CDR3 DNA reads as TGCGCCAGCAGCCTGAGGACAGGGTTTAATAGTGGCTACACCTTC. This gives the protein CASSLRTGFNSGYTF.

The V and J genes are TRBV4-2 and TRBJ1-1, with D perhaps matching TRBD1 (5 bases). The CDR3 is made up of 17 amino acids. Trimming removed 0 bases from V and 1 base from J, with 15 bases in between. Germline CDR1 LGHNA, CDR2 YNFKEQ. In nucleotides, the CDR3 is TGTGCCAGCAGCCAAGATGGGGCAGGGATTAGGAACACTGAAGCTTTCTTT. It encodes CASSQDGAGIRNTEAFF.

The CDR3 sequence: CASNIQSQGARGNTIYF. The CDR3 DNA sequence: TGTGCCAGTAATATTCAGTCTCAGGGGGCGAGGGGAAACACCATATATTTT. V gene TRBV19 combines with J gene TRBJ1-3, with 8 bases fitting TRBD1. Germline lookup yields CDR1 LNHDA and CDR2 SQIVND (reference sequence). V dropped 7 bases and J dropped 4; count of bases not matched to a gene: 15. CDR3 length: 17 amino acids.

This clone was seen only a few times. Other nucleotide sequences in the sample specify the same CDR3. The chain uses TRBV7-3 and TRBJ2-5; 8 bases line up with TRBD1. With V trimmed by 1 base and J by 5 bases, 6 bases remained unmatched. The CDR3 runs 15 residues. Germline-derived CDR1 and CDR2 are SGHTA and FQGTGA. CDR3 nucleotide sequence: TGTGCCAGCAGCTTAAGTGGGACAGGCGTGGAGACCCAGTACTTC. As protein: CASSLSGTGVETQYF.

This chain uses TRBV7-2 with TRBJ1-2; 7 nucleotides line up with TRBD1. CDR1 and CDR2 from the germline V gene are SGHTA and FQGNSA. The length of the CDR3 is 13 residues. Trimming removed 4 bases from V and 7 bases from J; junction bases left unmatched: 6. CDR3 sequence: CASSSGHRGGYTF. In DNA form, the CDR3 reads TGTGCCAGCAGCTCCGGACACAGGGGTGGCTACACCTTC. Together with reference TRBV7-2 and TRBJ1-2, the CDR3 gives the full variable domain: GAGVSQSPSNKVTEKGKDVELRCDPISGHTALYWYRQSLGQGLEFLIYFQGNSAPDKSGLPSDRFSAERTGGSVSTLTIQRTQQEDSAVYLCASSSGHRGGYTFGSGTRLTVV.

This clone has a single count. The rearrangement links TRBV7-8 to TRBJ1-2; TRBD1 might be the D (6 bases). Looked up from germline, CDR1 is SGHVS and CDR2 is FQNEAQ. The CDR3 is 15 amino acids. The V gene lost 5 bases and the J gene lost 6 bases, with 19 bases spanning the gap. The CDR3 coding sequence is TGTGCCAGCAGCACCAGGGGTAACCGGGTTGATGGCTACACCTTC. This codes for CASSTRGNRVDGYTF.

The V call is TRBV7-2, the J call TRBJ1-6, with D perhaps matching TRBD1 (5 bases). Trimming took 5 bases from V and 12 from J, leaving 14 bases between them. CDR3 length: 13 residues. Germline values: CDR1 SGHTA, CDR2 FQGNSA. The CDR3 sequence: CASSPLQGGPLHF. Written as DNA, the CDR3 is TGTGCCAGCAGCCCCCTCCAGGGCGGACCCCTCCACTTT. Variable domain in full (rest from reference TRBV7-2 and TRBJ1-6): GAGVSQSPSNKVTEKGKDVELRCDPISGHTALYWYRQSLGQGLEFLIYFQGNSAPDKSGLPSDRFSAERTGGSVSTLTIQRTQQEDSAVYLCASSPLQGGPLHFGNGTRLTVT.

The rearrangement uses TRBV5-1 and TRBJ1-2; the match to TRBD1 covers 8 bases. J lost 8 bases, V lost 4 bases, and 13 bases had no gene match. CDR3 length: 15 residues. CDR1 and CDR2 (germline): SGHRS, YFSETQ. This CDR3 is CASSGTGGNAMGYTF. CDR3 coding DNA: TGCGCCAGCAGCGGAACAGGGGGAAACGCTATGGGCTACACCTTC. Full variable domain (remainder filled in from reference TRBV5-1 and TRBJ1-2): KAGVTQTPRYLIKTRGQQVTLSCSPISGHRSVSWYQQTPGQGLQFLFEYFSETQRNKGNFPGRFSGRQFSNSRSEMNVSTLELGDSALYLCASSGTGGNAMGYTFGSGTRLTVV.

The gene calls are TRBV10-3 and TRBJ2-7; 9 bases are shared with TRBD1. Per the germline V gene, CDR1 is ENHRY and CDR2 is SYGVKD. The trim removed 6 bases at V and 3 bases at J, leaving 6 bases unmatched. This CDR3 has 14 amino acids. CDR3 nucleotides: TGTGCCATCAGACCGGGACAGGGACTCTACGAGCAGTACTTC. It is translated as CAIRPGQGLYEQYF.

V is TRBV7-9 and J is TRBJ1-3; tentative D call: TRBD1 (5 bases). The germline CDR1 and CDR2 sequences are SEHNR and FQNEAQ (reference sequence). V lost 3 bases and J lost 4, with 19 bases in between. The CDR3 runs to 17 residues. The chain's CDR3 is CASSFPPSGGRGNTIYF. The CDR3 bases are TGTGCCAGCAGCTTCCCACCCTCGGGGGGTAGAGGAAACACCATATATTTT. The whole variable domain, filled in from reference TRBV7-9 and TRBJ1-3, reads DTGVSQNPRHKITKRGQNVTFRCDPISEHNRLYWYRQTLGQGPEFLTYFQNEAQLEKSRLLSDRFSAERPKGSFSTLEIQRTEQGDSAMYLCASSFPPSGGRGNTIYFGEGSWLTVV.

This clone has more than one count but fewer than ten. V gene TRBV29-1 combines with J gene TRBJ1-2; 7 bases are a match to TRBD1. The CDR3 totals 15 residues. Per the germline V gene, CDR1 is SQVTM and CDR2 is ANQGSEA. V gave up 0 bases and J gave up 10 bases; unmatched junction bases: 14. CDR3 sequence: CSVEDQGGSGVDYTF. CDR3 DNA: TGCAGCGTTGAAGATCAGGGGGGGAGTGGCGTAGACTACACCTTC.

The rearrangement uses TRBV27 and TRBJ2-5; TRBD2 aligns across 9 bases. The CDR3 covers 16 residues. The J segment lost 0 bases and the V segment lost 3 bases, leaving 5 bases of the junction unmatched. Germline V gives CDR1 MNHEY, CDR2 SMNVEV (reference sequence). Here the CDR3 reads CASSLASGMYQETQYF. Here the CDR3 DNA reads TGTGCCAGCAGTTTGGCTAGCGGGATGTACCAAGAGACCCAGTACTTC.

This clone was detected only a few times. This sample also contains other DNA sequences that code for the same CDR3. The chain has TRBV27 and TRBJ1-4, with D possibly TRBD1 on 5 matching bases. CDR1 is MNHEY, CDR2 SMNVEV, per germline (reference sequence). The length of the CDR3 is 13 residues. Trimming took off 2 bases at V and 8 bases at J, with 9 bases between the two ends. CDR3 nucleotide sequence: TGTGCCAGCAGTTTACAGGGTGGGGAAAAACTGTTTTTT. As protein: CASSLQGGEKLFF.

This chain connects TRBV7-6 to TRBJ1-1; possible D gene TRBD1, 5 bases. CDR1 is SGHVS and CDR2 is FNYEAQ in the germline V gene. V lost 5 bases to trimming and J lost 1 base, with 14 bases between them. The CDR3 consists of 15 residues. The CDR3 here is CASSGIRGGNTEAFF. The CDR3 DNA is TGTGCCAGCAGCGGAATAAGGGGAGGGAACACTGAAGCTTTCTTT.

J is TRBJ2-2 and V is TRBV19; 12 bases agree with TRBD2. V was clipped by 6 bases and J by 5 bases; unmatched bases: 10. Germline CDR1 reads LNHDA; CDR2 reads SQIVND (reference sequence). The CDR3 length is 17 residues. The CDR3: CASSFGLAGLGTGELFF. CDR3 DNA sequence: TGTGCCAGTAGCTTCGGACTAGCGGGGCTGGGGACCGGGGAGCTGTTTTTT.

The genes are TRBV5-1 and TRBJ2-7; a weak D match, TRBD1 (6 bases). CDR3 length: 14 amino acids. Trimming took 5 bases from V and 7 from J, leaving 19 bases between them. The germline V gene encodes CDR1 SGHRS and CDR2 YFSETQ. The CDR3 here is CASREWDTGGEQYF. The CDR3 region has the DNA TGCGCCAGCAGAGAATGGGACACCGGTGGGGAGCAGTACTTC.

The chain links TRBV5-1 to TRBJ1-6, with 11 bases fitting TRBD1. CDR3 length: 15 residues. V lost 4 bases and J lost 4; bases outside the gene matches: 1. Germline-derived CDR1 and CDR2 are SGHRS and YFSETQ. CDR3 protein: CASSGTGGYNSPLHF. CDR3 in DNA: TGCGCCAGCAGCGGGACAGGGGGATATAATTCACCCCTCCACTTT.

J is TRBJ2-3 and V is TRBV7-9; D remains ambiguous. The V and J ends lost 0 bases and 5 bases respectively, with 9 bases between them. CDR1 and CDR2 (germline): SEHNR, FQNEAQ (reference sequence). This CDR3 comprises 14 residues. The DNA for the CDR3 is TGTGCCAGCAGCTTAGCGATCGGATTAGATACGCAGTATTTT. Its protein product is CASSLAIGLDTQYF.